Described below is a single TCR beta chain sequence and its context. This record comes from a study of blood T cell repertoires in COVID-19. The wider study: In each case, the material was cDNA or gDNA derived from T cells, B-cell-depleted T cells, or PBMCs.

Trimming pared 0 bases from V and 1 base from J, leaving 11 bases between. Germline V gene data show CDR1 as SGHNT and CDR2 as YYREEE (reference sequence). CDR3 length equals 15 residues. Produced via immunoSEQ multiplex PCR; TCRdb's table is partial and in-frame only. Counted here are over 150,000 clones, roughly 87% occurring once; the ten biggest clones make up around 6.5%. Clinical histories supplied by participants themselves formed the basis of cohort assignment. Recovered Cohort 3 donors showed two negative PCRs, clearance, or symptom resolution. The chain carries TRBV5-4 and TRBJ2-7; TRBD2 is a possible D gene (6 bases). The sample taken for sequencing was PBMCs or T cells enriched from blood (not recorded which). This receptor was taken from a woman in her forties or fifties who had recovered from COVID-19. CDR3 DNA: TGTGCCAGCAGCTTGGGAACCGGGACTTCCTACGAGCAGTACTTC. Residues: CASSLGTGTSYEQYF.